This entry lists 2 T cell receptor beta chains sequenced from one sample in a study of T cell responses to AZD1222 COVID-19 vaccine. Clones were sequenced by immunoSEQ multiplex PCR, and TCRdb holds only the in-frame ones, with some missing. Of 110,000 to 150,000 clones in the sample, around 89% were seen once. The material was peripheral blood, obtained on day 0 of AZD1222 vaccination. The source of these receptors is an adult in good health.

The rearrangement joins TRBV6-5 to TRBJ2-7; 10 bases line up with TRBD1. The CDR3 runs 15 residues. Germline V gene data show CDR1 as MNHEY and CDR2 as SVGAGI. Trimming removed 8 bases from V and 9 bases from J; junction bases left unmatched: 16. For the CDR3, the DNA is TGTGCCAGCTATCACCGGGACAGGGGCCAATTGGGGCAGTACTTC. This encodes CASYHRDRGQLGQYF.

The rearrangement links TRBV15 to TRBJ2-1; 8 nucleotides align to TRBD1. CDR1 is LNHNV, CDR2 YYDKDF, per germline (reference sequence). After removal of 1 base from V and 4 bases from J, the junction contained 6 bases not matched to a gene. The CDR3 runs to 16 residues. This chain's CDR3 is CATSRVGTGLYNEQFF. CDR3 coding DNA: TGTGCCACCAGCAGAGTAGGGACAGGACTTTACAATGAGCAGTTCTTC.